Below are 21 T cell receptor beta chains sequenced from a single sample in a study of CD8 T cells in Susac syndrome. cDNA came from around 0.5 to 1 ug RNA primed by random hexamers. TCRdb used MiXCR to reprocess the immunoSEQ multiplex PCR reads, holding one entry per CDR3 protein. The sample has some 48,000 distinct CDR3 sequences; nearly 95% are singletons. The source material was CD8+ T cells from PBMCs. These receptors originate from a human donor in good health.

This chain links TRBV13 with TRBJ2-5, with D perhaps matching TRBD2 (5 bases). V shed 4 bases and J shed 3 bases, with 6 bases lying between them. The CDR3 is made up of 12 amino acids. Germline V gene data show CDR1 as PRHDT and CDR2 as FYEKMQ (reference sequence). The CDR3 region is CASSSGEETQYF. The CDR3 DNA sequence: TGTGCCAGCAGCTCCGGGGAAGAGACCCAGTACTTC. Full variable domain (missing parts from reference TRBV13 and TRBJ2-5): AAGVIQSPRHLIKEKRETATLKCYPIPRHDTVYWYQQGPGQDPQFLISFYEKMQSDKGSIPDRFSAQQFSDYHSELNMSSLELGDSALYFCASSSGEETQYFGPGTRLLVL.

This chain joins TRBV4-3 and TRBJ2-5, with 10 bases matching TRBD2. This CDR3 spans 18 amino acids. Looked up from germline, CDR1 is LGHNA and CDR2 is YSLEER. V was clipped by 0 bases and J by 4 bases; unmatched bases: 11. CDR3 bases: TGCGCCAGCAGCCAAGATCAAGCGGGAGGGCCGGTGTCAGAGACCCAGTACTTC. This encodes CASSQDQAGGPVSETQYF.

This chain uses TRBV2 with TRBJ1-2, with TRBD1 identical over 7 bases. In germline, CDR1 is SNHLY, CDR2 FYNNEI. The CDR3 length is 16 residues. The trim removed 6 bases at V and 5 bases at J, leaving 15 bases unmatched. CDR3 residues: CASRSGTESLFYGYTF. For the CDR3, the DNA is TGTGCCAGCAGATCCGGGACAGAGTCTCTATTTTATGGCTACACCTTC.

As to this clonotype: A much bigger clone sits one base away, suggesting this may be a read error. In this CDR3 the conserved last residue, phenylalanine or tryptophan, is missing, so a read error is likely. V is TRBV5-1 and J is TRBJ1-2, with TRBD1 identical over 8 bases. The germline CDR1 and CDR2 sequences are SGHRS and YFSETQ. With 2 bases clipped from V and 6 bases from J, the junction kept 6 bases outside the gene matches. The CDR3 sequence is 14 residues long. The CDR3 is CASSFTRGQDGYTL. CDR3 DNA: TGCGCCAGCAGCTTTACTCGGGGACAGGATGGCTACACCCTC.

This clonotype appeared a single time. The genes are TRBV29-1 and TRBJ1-1; D is unclear. Germline V lookup: CDR1 SQVTM, CDR2 ANQGSEA. The CDR3 is 10 residues long. Trimming removed 3 bases from V and 7 bases from J, with 6 bases in between. The CDR3 DNA sequence: TGCAGCGTTGAGCCCCGTGAAGCTTTCTTT. Translating it yields CSVEPREAFF.

The chain carries TRBV4-1 and TRBJ1-1; D is undetermined. The CDR3 runs 14 residues. Trimming took 5 bases from V and 8 from J, leaving 18 bases between them. Per the germline V gene, CDR1 is MGHRA and CDR2 is YSYEKL. CDR3 bases: TGCGCCAGCAGCAAACCCGGGAGCGCTGGGGAAGCTTTCTTT. Protein: CASSKPGSAGEAFF.

V and J are TRBV4-3 and TRBJ2-2; D unresolved. V was cut by 0 bases and J by 7 bases, with 18 bases left in between. This CDR3 has 17 amino acids. The V gene's germline CDR1 is LGHNA and CDR2 YSLEER. CDR3 sequence (DNA): TGCGCCAGCAGCCAAGATAAGACGGAGATGTTCGTCGGGGAGCTGTTTTTT. It is translated as CASSQDKTEMFVGELFF.

The gene calls are TRBV6-2 or TRBV6-3 and TRBJ2-5; no clear D. CDR1 and CDR2 (germline): MNHEY, SVGEGT. The V end was cut by 7 bases, the J end by 4 bases, with 22 bases between. There are 16 residues in the CDR3. The chain's CDR3 is CASTVIRARNAETQYF. The CDR3 DNA sequence: TGTGCCAGCACCGTTATCCGGGCGCGAAATGCAGAGACCCAGTACTTC.

This chain connects TRBV5-1 to TRBJ2-7; D tentatively reads TRBD1 or TRBD2 (5 bases each). CDR3 length: 16 residues. Germline-derived CDR1 and CDR2 are SGHRS and YFSETQ. Trimming cost V 4 bases and J 3 bases, with 20 bases left between them. DNA of the CDR3: TGCGCCAGCAGCCTGGGGGATGCTCCTTTTAGCTACGAGCAGTACTTC. It translates to CASSLGDAPFSYEQYF. Full variable domain (remainder filled in from reference TRBV5-1 and TRBJ2-7): KAGVTQTPRYLIKTRGQQVTLSCSPISGHRSVSWYQQTPGQGLQFLFEYFSETQRNKGNFPGRFSGRQFSNSRSEMNVSTLELGDSALYLCASSLGDAPFSYEQYFGPGTRLTVT.

The J gene is TRBJ1-5, the V gene TRBV11-2; D not certain. CDR1 and CDR2 (germline): SGHAT, FQNNGV. The CDR3 consists of 13 residues. Trimming left V 1 base short and J 4 bases short, with 5 bases between. The DNA of the CDR3 is TGTGCCAGCAGCTTAGGGGTGAATCAGCCCCAGCATTTT. This gives the protein CASSLGVNQPQHF.

The chain links TRBV11-2 to TRBJ2-1, with TRBD2 identical over 12 bases. The CDR3 runs 17 residues. The V and J ends lost 7 bases and 0 bases, in that order; junction bases with no gene match: 7. Germline V gene sequence: CDR1 SGHAT, CDR2 FQNNGV. CDR3 in amino acids: CASIPSGRAFSYNEQFF. In DNA, the CDR3 is TGTGCCAGCATCCCTAGCGGGAGGGCCTTCTCCTACAATGAGCAGTTCTTC.

J is TRBJ1-1 and V is TRBV29-1, with a tentative D call TRBD1 (5 bases). The CDR3 loop spans 11 amino acids. V was trimmed by 6 bases and J by 5 bases, leaving 10 bases between them. Looked up from germline, CDR1 is SQVTM and CDR2 is ANQGSEA. The CDR3 DNA reads as TGCAGCGTCCTCGGGGGGACTGAAGCTTTCTTT. Translating gives CSVLGGTEAFF.

The gene calls are TRBV5-4 and TRBJ2-7; weak D call: TRBD2 (5 bases). V was cut by 4 bases and J by 4 bases, with 18 bases left in between. CDR3 length: 15 residues. From germline, CDR1 is SGHNT and CDR2 YYREEE (reference sequence). CDR3 DNA sequence: TGTGCCAGCAGCACCCCCGCGAGCGGTCGGTACGAGCAGTACTTC. Its protein product is CASSTPASGRYEQYF.

J is TRBJ1-3 and V is TRBV5-6; 8 bases match TRBD1. This CDR3 is 13 amino acids long. Germline CDR1 is SGHDT and CDR2 is YYEEEE. The J segment lost 0 bases and the V segment lost 9 bases, leaving 2 bases of the junction unmatched. CDR3 amino acids: CATQGGSGNTIYF. CDR3 DNA sequence: TGTGCCACACAGGGGGGCTCTGGAAACACCATATATTTT.

The CDR3 reads CAISESEGSGANVLTF. The DNA for the CDR3 is TGTGCCATCAGTGAGTCTGAGGGCTCTGGGGCCAACGTCCTGACTTTC. The chain couples TRBV10-3 to TRBJ2-6; D might be TRBD2 (5 bases). The V gene lost 0 bases and the J gene lost 0 bases, with 6 bases spanning the gap. The CDR3 covers 16 residues. The germline CDR1 and CDR2 sequences are ENHRY and SYGVKD.

The V and J genes are TRBV7-9 and TRBJ1-1; D gene unclear. Germline lookup yields CDR1 SEHNR and CDR2 FQNEAQ (reference sequence). The CDR3 runs to 14 residues. The germline V and J ends were trimmed by 1 base and 1 base, with 7 bases remaining between them. CDR3 protein: CASSLVYRNTEAFF. In DNA, the CDR3 is TGTGCCAGCAGCTTAGTGTACCGGAACACTGAAGCTTTCTTT.

This chain uses TRBV12-3 or TRBV12-4 with TRBJ2-1; tentative D call: TRBD2 (6 bases). Trimming stripped 8 bases from V and 5 bases from J, with 16 bases between. The CDR3 contains 14 residues. In nucleotides, the CDR3 is TGTGCCAGCTTCACCGGGACTCCACACAATGAGCAGTTCTTC. Amino acid sequence: CASFTGTPHNEQFF.

This chain links TRBV11-2 with TRBJ2-6; tentative D call: TRBD1 (6 bases). The germline gives CDR1 SGHAT, CDR2 FQNNGV. The ends were cut back, 2 bases at V and 0 bases at J, with 11 bases in the middle. The CDR3 spans 17 residues. In DNA form, the CDR3 reads TGTGCCAGCAGCTTATTGGACAGATTCTCTGGGGCCAACGTCCTGACTTTC. Protein product: CASSLLDRFSGANVLTF.

The gene calls are TRBV5-6 and TRBJ2-7, with 11 bases that match TRBD2. The CDR3 consists of 14 residues. CDR1 and CDR2 (germline): SGHDT, YYEEEE. The junction had 2 bases not matched to a gene; V was cut back by 2 bases and J by 4 bases. CDR3 sequence (DNA): TGTGCCAGCAGCTTTAGCGGGAGGGGTTACGAGCAGTACTTC. This sequence encodes CASSFSGRGYEQYF.

This chain connects TRBV4-1 to TRBJ2-2; D is undetermined. CDR1 is MGHRA and CDR2 is YSYEKL in the germline V gene. This CDR3 region has 14 residues. Trimming took 4 bases from V and 3 from J, leaving 9 bases between them. DNA for the CDR3: TGCGCCAGCAGCCCGGGCCTAGACACCGGGGAGCTGTTTTTT. It translates to CASSPGLDTGELFF.

V usage is TRBV4-2 and J usage is TRBJ2-2; 8 bases are a match to TRBD2. The V and J ends lost 3 bases and 4 bases, in that order; junction bases with no gene match: 7. Per the germline V gene, CDR1 is LGHNA and CDR2 is YNFKEQ. This CDR3 comprises 16 residues. The CDR3 sequence: CASSHPGTRGTGELFF. The DNA for the CDR3 is TGTGCCAGCAGCCACCCCGGGACTAGGGGCACCGGGGAGCTGTTTTTT.